Below, one T cell receptor (beta chain) is given with its context. This sample is part of a study of blood T cell repertoires in COVID-19. Whole-study context: Researchers got acute and convalescent COVID-19 samples from the United States, Italy and Spain. PBMCs, B-cell-depleted T cells, or T cells were the source of the cDNA or gDNA that made up the material.

Per the original data handling: Nucleated cell counts were estimated from reference gene primer amplification. Data came from immunoSEQ multiplex PCR; TCRdb stores just in-frame clones and leaves some out. V, J and clone size reflect that table, while D and trimming were determined from the DNA. The table has about 200,000 clones, roughly nine tenths seen once. This CDR3 has 11 amino acids. Germline values: CDR1 DFQATT, CDR2 SNEGSKA (reference sequence). V lost 4 bases and J lost 4, with 7 bases in between. The V gene is TRBV20-1, the J gene TRBJ2-5; the D gene is possibly TRBD2 (6 bases). This receptor was taken from a woman aged 70-85 years with acute or convalescent COVID-19. Specimen: peripheral blood. CDR3 sequence reads: CSANGRETQYF. In DNA form, the CDR3 reads TGCAGTGCTAACGGGAGAGAGACCCAGTACTTC.